The clone carrying this T cell receptor (beta chain) occurred once. What it binds is not known. Negative isolation yielded CD8+ and CD4+ T cells; FACS enriched TEMRA cells. The CDR3 runs 15 residues. Germline CDR1 and CDR2: SGHAT and FQDESV (reference sequence). Trimming pared 3 bases from V and 4 bases from J, leaving 13 bases between. This sample was included in a study of CD8 T cells in Susac syndrome. Whole-study results and caveats: The study conceded that its TCR sequencing and HLA analysis involved relatively few individuals.

Random hexamers were used to reverse transcribe the RNA input (roughly 0.5 to 1 ug). Multiplex PCR with immunoSEQ amplified the TCR beta CDR3 across 54 Vbeta and 13 Jbeta. One entry per CDR3 protein results from TCRdb running MiXCR on the immunoSEQ multiplex PCR reads. In the table there are approximately 160,000 distinct CDR3 sequences, approximately 93% of which are singletons. V usage is TRBV11-1 and J usage is TRBJ2-1; D could derive from TRBD1 or TRBD2 (5 bases each). The receptor was isolated from a human donor with multiple sclerosis. The sample was CD4+ T cells from PBMCs. The CDR3 DNA reads TGTGCCAGCAGCTTCCGGGACCCAGAATACAATGAGCAGTTCTTC. Protein sequence: CASSFRDPEYNEQFF. Full variable domain (rest looked up from reference TRBV11-1 and TRBJ2-1): EAEVAQSPRYKITEKSQAVAFWCDPISGHATLYWYRQILGQGPELLVQFQDESVVDDSQLPKDRFSAERLKGVDSTLKIQPAELGDSAMYLCASSFRDPEYNEQFFGPGTRLTVL.